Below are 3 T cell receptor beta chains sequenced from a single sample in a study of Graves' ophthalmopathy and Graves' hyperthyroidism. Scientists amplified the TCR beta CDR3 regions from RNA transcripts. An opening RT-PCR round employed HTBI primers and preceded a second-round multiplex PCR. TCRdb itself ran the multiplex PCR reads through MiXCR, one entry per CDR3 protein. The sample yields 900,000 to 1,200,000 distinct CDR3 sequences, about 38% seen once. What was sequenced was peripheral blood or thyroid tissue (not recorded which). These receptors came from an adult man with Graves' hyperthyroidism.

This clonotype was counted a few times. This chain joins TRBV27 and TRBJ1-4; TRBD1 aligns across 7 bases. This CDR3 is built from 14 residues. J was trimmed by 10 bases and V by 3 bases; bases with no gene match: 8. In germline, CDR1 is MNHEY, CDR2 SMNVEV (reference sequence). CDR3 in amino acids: CASSLSPGGGKLFF. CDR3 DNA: TGTGCCAGCAGTTTGAGTCCAGGGGGTGGAAAACTGTTTTTT.

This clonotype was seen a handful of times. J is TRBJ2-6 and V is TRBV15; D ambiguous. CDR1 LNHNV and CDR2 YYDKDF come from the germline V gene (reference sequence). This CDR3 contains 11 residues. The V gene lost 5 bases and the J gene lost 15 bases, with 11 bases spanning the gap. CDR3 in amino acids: CATSSADGLTF. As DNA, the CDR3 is TGTGCCACCAGCTCGGCGGACGGCCTGACTTTC. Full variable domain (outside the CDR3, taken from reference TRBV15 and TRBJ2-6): DAMVIQNPRYQVTQFGKPVTLSCSQTLNHNVMYWYQQKSSQAPKLLFHYYDKDFNNEADTPDNFQSRRPNTSFCFLDIRSPGLGDTAMYLCATSSADGLTFGAGSRLTVL.

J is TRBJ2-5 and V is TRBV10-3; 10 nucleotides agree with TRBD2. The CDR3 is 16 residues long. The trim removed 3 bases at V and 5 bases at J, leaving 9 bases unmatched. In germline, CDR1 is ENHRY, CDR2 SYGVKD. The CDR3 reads CAISEEPAGGGETQYF. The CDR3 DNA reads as TGTGCCATCAGTGAAGAGCCAGCGGGGGGGGGGGAGACCCAGTACTTC.